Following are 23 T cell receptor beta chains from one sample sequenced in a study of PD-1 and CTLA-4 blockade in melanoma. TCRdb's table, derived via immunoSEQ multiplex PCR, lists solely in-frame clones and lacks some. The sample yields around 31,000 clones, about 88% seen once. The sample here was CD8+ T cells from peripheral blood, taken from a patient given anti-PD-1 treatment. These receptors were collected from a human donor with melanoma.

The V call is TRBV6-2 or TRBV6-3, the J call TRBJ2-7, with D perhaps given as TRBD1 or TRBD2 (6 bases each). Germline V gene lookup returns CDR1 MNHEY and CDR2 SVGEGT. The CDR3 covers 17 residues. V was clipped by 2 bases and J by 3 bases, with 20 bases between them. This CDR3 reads CASSYQVEGDGDYEQYF. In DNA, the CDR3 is TGTGCCAGCAGTTACCAGGTGGAGGGGGACGGGGACTACGAGCAGTACTTC.

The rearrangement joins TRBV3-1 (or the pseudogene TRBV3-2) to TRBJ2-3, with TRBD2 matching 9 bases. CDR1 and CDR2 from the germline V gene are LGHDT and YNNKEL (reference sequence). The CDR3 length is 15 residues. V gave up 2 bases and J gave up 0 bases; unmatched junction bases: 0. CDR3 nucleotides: TGTGCCAGCAGCCAACTAGCGGGGAGCACAGATACGCAGTATTTT. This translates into CASSQLAGSTDTQYF.

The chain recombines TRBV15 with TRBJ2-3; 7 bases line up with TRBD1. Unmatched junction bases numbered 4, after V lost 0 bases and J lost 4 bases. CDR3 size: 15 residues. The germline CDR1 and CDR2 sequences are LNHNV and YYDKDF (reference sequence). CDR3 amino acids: CATSREVQGADTQYF. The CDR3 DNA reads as TGTGCCACCAGCAGAGAGGTTCAGGGGGCAGATACGCAGTATTTT.

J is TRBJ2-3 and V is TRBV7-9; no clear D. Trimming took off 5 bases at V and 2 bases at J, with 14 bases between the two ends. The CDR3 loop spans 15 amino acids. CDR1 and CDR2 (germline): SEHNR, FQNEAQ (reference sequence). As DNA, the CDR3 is TGTGCCAGCAGCCTCCTCCAGACGGACACAGATACGCAGTATTTT. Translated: CASSLLQTDTDTQYF. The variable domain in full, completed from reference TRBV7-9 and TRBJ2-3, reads DTGVSQNPRHKITKRGQNVTFRCDPISEHNRLYWYRQTLGQGPEFLTYFQNEAQLEKSRLLSDRFSAERPKGSFSTLEIQRTEQGDSAMYLCASSLLQTDTDTQYFGPGTRLTVL.

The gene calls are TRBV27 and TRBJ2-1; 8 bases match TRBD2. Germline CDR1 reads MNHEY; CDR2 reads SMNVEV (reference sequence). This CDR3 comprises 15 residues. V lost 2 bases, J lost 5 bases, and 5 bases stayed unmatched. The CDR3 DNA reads TGTGCCAGCAGTTTAGTGACTAGCGCCCACAATGAGCAGTTCTTC. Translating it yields CASSLVTSAHNEQFF.

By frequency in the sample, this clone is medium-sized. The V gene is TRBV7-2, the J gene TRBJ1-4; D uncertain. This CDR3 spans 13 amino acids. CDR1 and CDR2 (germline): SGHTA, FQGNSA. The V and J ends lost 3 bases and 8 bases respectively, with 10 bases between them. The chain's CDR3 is CASSFRQREKLFF. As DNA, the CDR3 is TGTGCCAGCAGCTTTCGACAAAGGGAAAAACTGTTTTTT.

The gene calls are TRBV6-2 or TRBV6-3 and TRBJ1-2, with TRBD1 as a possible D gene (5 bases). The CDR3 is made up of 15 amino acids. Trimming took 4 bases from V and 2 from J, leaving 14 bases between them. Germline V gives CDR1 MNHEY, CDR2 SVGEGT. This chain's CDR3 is CASSSRSTVNYGYTF. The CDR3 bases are TGTGCCAGCAGTTCGCGCTCGACAGTGAACTATGGCTACACCTTC.

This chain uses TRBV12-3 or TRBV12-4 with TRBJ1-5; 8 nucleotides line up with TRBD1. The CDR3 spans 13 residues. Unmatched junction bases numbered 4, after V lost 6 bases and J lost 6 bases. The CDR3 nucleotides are TGTGCCAGCAGCCAGGGGGCGGTTCAGCCCCAGCATTTT. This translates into CASSQGAVQPQHF.

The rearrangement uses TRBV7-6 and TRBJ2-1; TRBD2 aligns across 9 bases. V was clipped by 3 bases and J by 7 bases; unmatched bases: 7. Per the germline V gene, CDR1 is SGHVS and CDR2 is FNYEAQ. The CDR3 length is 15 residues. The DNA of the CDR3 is TGTGCCAGCAGCTTCGGCGGGGGGGCGGGAAATGAGCAGTTCTTC. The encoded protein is CASSFGGGAGNEQFF.

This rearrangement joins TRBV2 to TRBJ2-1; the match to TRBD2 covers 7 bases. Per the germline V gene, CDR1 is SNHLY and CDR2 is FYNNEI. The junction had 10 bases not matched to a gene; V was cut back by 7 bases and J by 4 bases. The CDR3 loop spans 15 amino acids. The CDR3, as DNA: TGTGCCAGCATTGAGGGCGGGGGAGCTTACAATGAGCAGTTCTTC. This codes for CASIEGGGAYNEQFF.

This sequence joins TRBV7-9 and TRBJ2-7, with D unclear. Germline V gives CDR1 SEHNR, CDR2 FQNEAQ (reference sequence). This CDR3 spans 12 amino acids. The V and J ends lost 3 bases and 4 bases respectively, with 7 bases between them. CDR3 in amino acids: CASSLYSYEQYF. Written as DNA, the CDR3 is TGTGCCAGCAGCTTGTATAGTTACGAGCAGTACTTC.

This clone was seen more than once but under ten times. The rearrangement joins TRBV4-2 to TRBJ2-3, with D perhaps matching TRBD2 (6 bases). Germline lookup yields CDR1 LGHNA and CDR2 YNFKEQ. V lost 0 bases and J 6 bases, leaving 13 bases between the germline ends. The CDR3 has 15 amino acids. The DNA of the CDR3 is TGTGCCAGCAGCCAAGAGGGGCGGGATCGGGATACGCAGTATTTT. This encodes CASSQEGRDRDTQYF.

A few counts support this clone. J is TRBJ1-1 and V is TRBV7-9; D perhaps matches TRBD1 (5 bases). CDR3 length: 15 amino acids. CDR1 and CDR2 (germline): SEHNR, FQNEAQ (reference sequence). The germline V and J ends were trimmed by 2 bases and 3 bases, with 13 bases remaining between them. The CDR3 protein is CASSLSSQGDTEAFF. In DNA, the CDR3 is TGTGCCAGCAGCTTATCATCTCAGGGAGACACTGAAGCTTTCTTT.

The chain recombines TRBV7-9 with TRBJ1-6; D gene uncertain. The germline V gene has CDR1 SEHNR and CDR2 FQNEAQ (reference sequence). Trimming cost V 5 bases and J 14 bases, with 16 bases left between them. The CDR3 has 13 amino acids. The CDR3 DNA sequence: TGTGCCAGCAGCGAATCAGAGGTCGGGGCCCTCCACTTT. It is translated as CASSESEVGALHF.

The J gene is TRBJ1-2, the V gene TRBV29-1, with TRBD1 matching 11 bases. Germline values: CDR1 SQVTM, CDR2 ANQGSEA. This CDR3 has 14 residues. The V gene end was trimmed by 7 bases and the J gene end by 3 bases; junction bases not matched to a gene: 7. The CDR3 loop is CSGRDRGEDYGYTF. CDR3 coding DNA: TGCAGCGGACGGGACAGGGGGGAAGACTATGGCTACACCTTC.

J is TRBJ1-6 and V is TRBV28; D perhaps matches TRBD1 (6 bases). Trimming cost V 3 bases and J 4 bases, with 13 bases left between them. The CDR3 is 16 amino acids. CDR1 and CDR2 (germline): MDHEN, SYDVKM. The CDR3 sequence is CASSFLPQGYNSPLHF. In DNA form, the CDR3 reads TGTGCCAGCAGTTTTTTACCCCAGGGGTATAATTCACCCCTCCACTTT.

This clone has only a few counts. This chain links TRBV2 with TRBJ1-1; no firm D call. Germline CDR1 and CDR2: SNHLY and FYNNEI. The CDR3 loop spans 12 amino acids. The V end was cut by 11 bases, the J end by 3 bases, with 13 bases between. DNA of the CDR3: TGTGCCGTCATCTGGGTTGACACTGAAGCTTTCTTT. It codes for CAVIWVDTEAFF.

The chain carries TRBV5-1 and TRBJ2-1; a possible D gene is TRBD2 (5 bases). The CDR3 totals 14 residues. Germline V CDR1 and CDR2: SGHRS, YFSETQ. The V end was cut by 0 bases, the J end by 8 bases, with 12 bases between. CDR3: CASSLDAISDEQFF. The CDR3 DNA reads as TGCGCCAGCAGCTTGGATGCTATTAGCGATGAGCAGTTCTTC.

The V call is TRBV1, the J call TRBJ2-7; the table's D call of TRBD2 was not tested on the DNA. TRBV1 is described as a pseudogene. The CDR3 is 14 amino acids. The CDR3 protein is CTSSAAGGSYEQYF. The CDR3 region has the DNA TGCACCAGCAGTGCGGCGGGGGGCTCCTACGAGCAGTACTTC.

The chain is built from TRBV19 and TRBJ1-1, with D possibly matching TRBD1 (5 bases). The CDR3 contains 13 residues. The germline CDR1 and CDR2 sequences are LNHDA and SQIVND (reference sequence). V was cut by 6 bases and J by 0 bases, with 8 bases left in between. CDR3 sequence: CASRDTMNTEAFF. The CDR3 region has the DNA TGTGCCAGTAGGGACACGATGAACACTGAAGCTTTCTTT. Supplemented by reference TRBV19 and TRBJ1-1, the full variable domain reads DGGITQSPKYLFRKEGQNVTLSCEQNLNHDAMYWYRQDPGQGLRLIYYSQIVNDFQKGDIAEGYSVSREKKESFPLTVTSAQKNPTAFYLCASRDTMNTEAFFGQGTRLTVV.

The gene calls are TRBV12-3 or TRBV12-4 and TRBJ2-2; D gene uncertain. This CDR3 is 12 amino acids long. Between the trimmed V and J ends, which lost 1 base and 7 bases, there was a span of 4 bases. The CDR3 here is CASSLGFGELFF. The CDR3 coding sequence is TGTGCCAGCAGTTTAGGATTCGGGGAGCTGTTTTTT.

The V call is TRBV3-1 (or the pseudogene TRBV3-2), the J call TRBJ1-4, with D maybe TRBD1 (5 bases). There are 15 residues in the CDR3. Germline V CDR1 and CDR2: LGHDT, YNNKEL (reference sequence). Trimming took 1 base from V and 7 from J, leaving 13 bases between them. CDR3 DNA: TGTGCCAGCAGCCAAGCGGCCAGGGTGGTTGAAAAACTGTTTTTT. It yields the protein CASSQAARVVEKLFF.

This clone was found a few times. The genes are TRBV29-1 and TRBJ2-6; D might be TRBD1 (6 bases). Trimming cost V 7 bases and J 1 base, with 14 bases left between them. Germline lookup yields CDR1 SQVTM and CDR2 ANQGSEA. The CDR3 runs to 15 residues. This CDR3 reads CSATTGKSGANVLTF. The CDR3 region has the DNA TGCAGCGCCACTACAGGGAAGTCTGGGGCCAACGTCCTGACTTTC.